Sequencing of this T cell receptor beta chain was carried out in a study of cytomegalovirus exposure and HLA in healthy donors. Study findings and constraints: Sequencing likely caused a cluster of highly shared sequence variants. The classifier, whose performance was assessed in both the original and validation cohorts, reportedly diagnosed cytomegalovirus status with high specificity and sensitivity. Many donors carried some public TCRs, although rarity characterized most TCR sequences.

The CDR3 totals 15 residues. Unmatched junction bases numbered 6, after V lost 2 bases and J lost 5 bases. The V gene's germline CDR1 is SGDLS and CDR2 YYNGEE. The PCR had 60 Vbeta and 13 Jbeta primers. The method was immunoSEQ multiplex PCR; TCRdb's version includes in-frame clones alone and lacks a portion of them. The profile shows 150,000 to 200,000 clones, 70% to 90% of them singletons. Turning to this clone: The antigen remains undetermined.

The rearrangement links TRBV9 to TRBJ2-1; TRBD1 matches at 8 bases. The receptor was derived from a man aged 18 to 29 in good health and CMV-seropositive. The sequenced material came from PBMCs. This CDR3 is CASSVRQGFDNEQFF. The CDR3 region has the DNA TGTGCCAGCAGCGTTAGACAGGGGTTTGACAATGAGCAGTTCTTC. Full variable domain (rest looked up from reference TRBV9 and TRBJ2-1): DSGVTQTPKHLITATGQRVTLRCSPRSGDLSVYWYQQSLDQGLQFLIQYYNGEERAKGNILERFSAQQFPDLHSELNLSSLELGDSALYFCASSVRQGFDNEQFFGPGTRLTVL.